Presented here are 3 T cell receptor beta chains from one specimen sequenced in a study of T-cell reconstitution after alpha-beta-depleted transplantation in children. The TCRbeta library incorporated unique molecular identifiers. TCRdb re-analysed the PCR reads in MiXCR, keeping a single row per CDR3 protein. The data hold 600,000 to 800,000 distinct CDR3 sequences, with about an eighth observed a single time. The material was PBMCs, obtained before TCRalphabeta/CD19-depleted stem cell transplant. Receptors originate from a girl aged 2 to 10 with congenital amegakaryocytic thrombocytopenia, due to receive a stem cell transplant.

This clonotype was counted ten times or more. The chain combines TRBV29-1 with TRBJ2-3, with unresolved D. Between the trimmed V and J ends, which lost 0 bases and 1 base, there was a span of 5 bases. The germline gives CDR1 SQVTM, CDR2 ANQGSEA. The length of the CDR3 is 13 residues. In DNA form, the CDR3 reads TGCAGCGTTGAAGAGCTACGCACAGATACGCAGTATTTT. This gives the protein CSVEELRTDTQYF.

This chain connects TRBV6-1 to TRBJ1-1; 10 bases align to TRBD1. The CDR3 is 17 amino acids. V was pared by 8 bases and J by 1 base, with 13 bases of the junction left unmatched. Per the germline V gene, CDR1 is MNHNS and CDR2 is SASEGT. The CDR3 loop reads CASGPGQGPPGNTEAFF. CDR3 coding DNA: TGTGCCAGCGGCCCGGGACAGGGGCCGCCTGGGAACACTGAAGCTTTCTTT.

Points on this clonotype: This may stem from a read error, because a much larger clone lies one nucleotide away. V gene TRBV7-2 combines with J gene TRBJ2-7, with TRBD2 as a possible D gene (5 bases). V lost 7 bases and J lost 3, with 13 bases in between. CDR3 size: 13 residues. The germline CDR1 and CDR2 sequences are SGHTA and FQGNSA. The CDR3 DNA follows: TGTGCCAGCAACCTCCTAGGGAGCTACGAGCAGTACTTC. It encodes CASNLLGSYEQYF.